This paragraph covers one T cell receptor beta chain sequence. What it binds is not known. The sample originates from a study of cytomegalovirus exposure and HLA in healthy donors. The germline V gene encodes CDR1 MGHDK and CDR2 SYGVNS. The CDR3 extends over 16 amino acids. The ends were cut back, 0 bases at V and 6 bases at J, with 18 bases in the middle. Donors consisted of healthy bone marrow donors. PCR employed 60 Vbeta and 13 Jbeta primers. Only in-frame clones appear in the TCRdb table, and some are missing; sequencing was by immunoSEQ multiplex PCR. The sample holds roughly 120,000 clones, approximately 80% seen once. Overall study findings and caveats: CMV antigen specificity of a few CMV-associated chains was confirmed in vitro. Highly shared sequence variants in one cluster were likely a sequencing artifact.

The sample taken for sequencing was PBMCs. The clonotype comes from a woman aged 18-29 years in good health and CMV-seropositive. The chain carries TRBV25-1 and TRBJ2-7, with a possible D match to TRBD1 (5 bases). CDR3 protein: CASSEYGQGRLGEQYF. The CDR3 region has the DNA TGTGCCAGCAGTGAATATGGGCAGGGTCGGTTGGGCGAGCAGTACTTC.